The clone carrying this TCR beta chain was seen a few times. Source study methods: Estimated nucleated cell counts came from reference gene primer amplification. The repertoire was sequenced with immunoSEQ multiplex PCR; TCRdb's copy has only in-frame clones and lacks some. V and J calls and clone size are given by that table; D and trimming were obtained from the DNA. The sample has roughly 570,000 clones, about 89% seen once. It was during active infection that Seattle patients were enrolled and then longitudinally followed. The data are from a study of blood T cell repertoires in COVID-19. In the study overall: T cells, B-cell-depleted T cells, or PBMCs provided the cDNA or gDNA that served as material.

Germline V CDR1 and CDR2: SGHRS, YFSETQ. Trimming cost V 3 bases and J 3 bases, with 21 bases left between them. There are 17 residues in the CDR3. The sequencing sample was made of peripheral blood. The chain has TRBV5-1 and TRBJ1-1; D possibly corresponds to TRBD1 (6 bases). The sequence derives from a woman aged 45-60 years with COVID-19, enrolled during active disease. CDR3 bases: TGCGCCAGCAGCTCAAGCTCCGGGACACCATCGGACACTGAAGCTTTCTTT. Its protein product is CASSSSSGTPSDTEAFF.